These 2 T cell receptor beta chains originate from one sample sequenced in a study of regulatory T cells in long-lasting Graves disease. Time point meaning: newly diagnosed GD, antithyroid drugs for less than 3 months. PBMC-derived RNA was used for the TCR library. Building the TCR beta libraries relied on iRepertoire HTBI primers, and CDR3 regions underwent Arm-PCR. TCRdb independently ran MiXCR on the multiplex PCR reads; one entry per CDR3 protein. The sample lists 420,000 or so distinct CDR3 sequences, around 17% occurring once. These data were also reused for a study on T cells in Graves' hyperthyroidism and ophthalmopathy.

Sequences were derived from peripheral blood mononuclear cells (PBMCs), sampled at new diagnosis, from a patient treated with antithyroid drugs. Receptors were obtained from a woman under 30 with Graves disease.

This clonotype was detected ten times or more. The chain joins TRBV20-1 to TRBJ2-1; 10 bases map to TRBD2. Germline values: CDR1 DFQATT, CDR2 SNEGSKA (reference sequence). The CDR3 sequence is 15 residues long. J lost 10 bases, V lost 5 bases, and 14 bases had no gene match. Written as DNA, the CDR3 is TGCAGTGCTCCTCCATTTCTAGCGGGAGAGGGGGAGCAGTTCTTC. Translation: CSAPPFLAGEGEQFF.

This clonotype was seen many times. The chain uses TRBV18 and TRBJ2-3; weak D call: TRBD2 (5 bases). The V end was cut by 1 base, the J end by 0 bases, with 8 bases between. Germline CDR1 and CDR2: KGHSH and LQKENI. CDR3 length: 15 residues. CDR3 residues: CASSPQRSSTDTQYF. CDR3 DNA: TGTGCCAGCTCACCACAGCGGTCTAGCACAGATACGCAGTATTTT.